The rows below give T cell receptor beta chains drawn from one sample of a study of blood T cell repertoires in COVID-19. This table comes from immunoSEQ multiplex PCR, and its TCRdb copy is limited to in-frame clones, with some not included. In the table there are 270,000 or so clones, around 82% of which are singletons. Source material: peripheral blood. The source is a woman aged 18-30 years with acute or convalescent COVID-19. The CDR3 runs from the conserved cysteine through the conserved F or W. D genes are given only for firm matches. The listing skips clone size in some rows; elsewhere it reads once, few, many or a size class.

V,size,D,J,DNA,CDR3
TRBV4-2,NA,TRBD2,TRBJ2-1,TGTGCCAGCAGCCAAGGTGAACTAGCGGGGAACAATGAGCAGTTCTTC,CASSQGELAGNNEQFF
TRBV7-8,few,TRBD1,TRBJ2-7,TGTGCCAGCAGCTTAGGAGGGGGCCTCTCCTACGAGCAGTACTTC,CASSLGGGLSYEQYF
TRBV28,few,TRBD1,TRBJ2-7,TGTGCCAGCAGCCTGATGTCGACAGGGTCCTACGAGCAGTACTTC,CASSLMSTGSYEQYF
TRBV7-9,NA,TRBD1,TRBJ2-7,TGTGCCAGCAGCTTGCCAGGGGGAGAGCAGTACTTC,CASSLPGGEQYF
TRBV25-1,once,TRBD2,TRBJ2-2,TGTGCCAGCAGTGAGCTCGGGGGGGACACCGGGGAGCTGTTTTTT,CASSELGGDTGELFF
TRBV2,few,TRBD1,TRBJ1-2,TGTGCCAGCAGTGAACAGGGGGCATTCTATGGCTACACCTTC,CASSEQGAFYGYTF
TRBV7-3,NA,NA,TRBJ2-3,TGTGCCAGCAGCTTAAGACCGACAGGTTATGCAGATACGCAGTATTTT,CASSLRPTGYADTQYF
TRBV30,NA,TRBD1,TRBJ1-2,TGTGCCTGCCGGGACAGTGAATCTATTGGGGACGGCTACACCTTC,CACRDSESIGDGYTF
TRBV4-1,NA,NA,TRBJ2-3,TGCGCCAGCAGCCAAGTGCAGGGGAACACAGATACGCAGTATTTT,CASSQVQGNTDTQYF
TRBV6-2/TRBV6-3,NA,NA,TRBJ1-2,TGTGCCAGCAGTTCCGCCGGGGATTATGGCTATGGCTACACCTTC,CASSSAGDYGYGYTF
TRBV9,NA,NA,TRBJ2-1,TGTGCCAGCAGCGCGGTAGAAGATTTATCTGGCAATGAGCAGTTCTTC,CASSAVEDLSGNEQFF
TRBV21-1,NA,NA,TRBJ1-2,TGTGCCAGCAGGCCCCCAGGACAGGGCACTAGGAACTATGGCTACACCTTC,CASRPPGQGTRNYGYTF
TRBV5-4,NA,NA,TRBJ2-5,TGTGCCAGCAGCGGAGGGGACCTGAAAGAGACCCAGTACTTC,CASSGGDLKETQYF
TRBV10-2,NA,NA,TRBJ2-6,TGCGCCAGCAGAGATACAGGCCGCTCTGGGGCCAACGTCCTGACTTTC,CASRDTGRSGANVLTF
TRBV24-1,NA,TRBD2,TRBJ2-3,TGTGCCACCAGTGATTCCATAGCGGGAGGGGTCACAGATACGCAGTATTTT,CATSDSIAGGVTDTQYF
TRBV10-3,NA,TRBD2,TRBJ2-1,TGTGCCATCAGTGAGTTGGGGAGGTCTAGCGGGAGTCAGCAGTTCTTC,CAISELGRSSGSQQFF
TRBV27,NA,NA,TRBJ1-1,TGTGCCAGCAGTTTATCGATGGCAGGGCTGAGCACTGAAGCTTTCTTT,CASSLSMAGLSTEAFF
TRBV7-9,NA,NA,TRBJ2-7,TGTGCCAGCAGCCCCCCGTACGGGAGCACCTACGAGCAGTACTTC,CASSPPYGSTYEQYF
TRBV19,few,NA,TRBJ2-6,TGTGCCAGTAGTATCGTTGTCTCTGGGGCCAACGTCCTGACTTTC,CASSIVVSGANVLTF
TRBV6-5,NA,TRBD2,TRBJ2-1,TGTGCCAGCACCCCCGGGGGGTTTTACAATGAGCAGTTCTTC,CASTPGGFYNEQFF
TRBV6-1,NA,NA,TRBJ1-5,TGTGCCAGCAGTGATGAGCAGCCCCAGCATTTT,CASSDEQPQHF
TRBV30,NA,TRBD1,TRBJ1-2,TGTGCCTGGAGCCTCTTTGACAGGGGTGGCTACACCTTC,CAWSLFDRGGYTF
TRBV9,NA,TRBD2,TRBJ2-7,TGTGCCAGCAGCGGGCCGGGACTAGCGGGAGGGCAATCGGGGGAGCAGTACTTC,CASSGPGLAGGQSGEQYF
TRBV20-1,NA,NA,TRBJ2-1,TGCAGTGGGCTCGTCTACAATGAGCAGTTCTTC,CSGLVYNEQFF
TRBV20-1,NA,NA,TRBJ1-2,TGCAGTGCTAGTTGGCAGTACTATGGCTACACCTTC,CSASWQYYGYTF
TRBV7-9,NA,NA,TRBJ1-1,TGTGCCAGCAGCTCAGGGTGGACAGACGAAGCTTTCTTT,CASSSGWTDEAFF
TRBV6-5,NA,NA,TRBJ1-4,TGTGCCAGCAGGGAGAGGGGGACTAATGAAAAACTGTTTTTT,CASRERGTNEKLFF
TRBV11-2,NA,NA,TRBJ2-1,TGTGCCAGCAGCTTACTACCCCCCCGAAATGAGCAGTTCTTC,CASSLLPPRNEQFF
TRBV6-2/TRBV6-3,NA,TRBD2,TRBJ2-7,TGTGCCAGCAGTTACGGACTAGCGGACAGCTCCTACGAGCAGTACTTC,CASSYGLADSSYEQYF
TRBV12-3/TRBV12-4,NA,NA,TRBJ2-3,TGTGCCAGCAGTTTAGGAAGCGATACGCAGTATTTT,CASSLGSDTQYF
TRBV7-2,NA,NA,TRBJ2-7,TGTGCCAGCAGCCCCGGACTGGGGGGTTACGAGCAGTACTTC,CASSPGLGGYEQYF
TRBV27,NA,TRBD2,TRBJ2-2,TGTGCCAGCAGTCGCCCCTCGGGGGACGGGAGGGCCGGGAACACCGGGGAGCTGTTTTTT,CASSRPSGDGRAGNTGELFF
TRBV19,NA,NA,TRBJ1-5,TGTGCCAGTAACGAAATAGTTATTAGCAATCAGCCCCAGCATTTT,CASNEIVISNQPQHF
TRBV6-4,NA,NA,TRBJ2-1,TGTGCCAGCAGTGCGGCGGGGTCCTCCTACAATGAGCAGTTCTTC,CASSAAGSSYNEQFF
TRBV27,NA,NA,TRBJ2-7,TGTGCCAGCAGTTTCTTGGGGCGGAGCTCCTACGAGCAGTACTTC,CASSFLGRSSYEQYF
TRBV6-4,NA,TRBD1,TRBJ1-1,TGTGCCAGCAGTGACGGGGGGACAGGGGGATCTGAAGCTTTCTTT,CASSDGGTGGSEAFF
TRBV11-3,NA,TRBD1,TRBJ2-2,TGTGCCAGCAGCCCAGGGACAGGGGGCGGGTCCGGGGAGCTGTTTTTT,CASSPGTGGGSGELFF
TRBV9,NA,NA,TRBJ2-5,TGTGCCAGCAGCGTAGACGGACAATGGGAGACCCAGTACTTC,CASSVDGQWETQYF
TRBV5-1,NA,NA,TRBJ2-1,TGCGCCAGCAGCTTGGGACTAGAAATCGATGAGCAGTTCTTC,CASSLGLEIDEQFF
TRBV15,NA,TRBD2,TRBJ2-1,TGTGCCACCAGCAGCCAAGTGATAGCGGGAGTGAAGTACAATGAGCAGTTCTTC,CATSSQVIAGVKYNEQFF
TRBV30,NA,NA,TRBJ2-5,TGTGCCTGGAGGGGGCAGCTGGAACTAGAGACCCAGTACTTC,CAWRGQLELETQYF
TRBV4-1,NA,TRBD1,TRBJ1-3,TGCGCCAGCAGCCCGGGGACAGGTGGAAACACCATATATTTT,CASSPGTGGNTIYF
TRBV19,NA,TRBD2,TRBJ2-2,TGTGCCAGTAGTCCTGACCCGGGACTAACCACCGGGGAGCTGTTTTTT,CASSPDPGLTTGELFF
TRBV24-1,once,TRBD2,TRBJ2-1,TGTGCCACCAGTGACACTAGCGGGAGGGCCAATGAGCAGTTCTTC,CATSDTSGRANEQFF
TRBV18,NA,NA,TRBJ1-1,TGTGCCAGCTCACCGGGGACTGTGAACACTGAAGCTTTCTTT,CASSPGTVNTEAFF
TRBV27,NA,NA,TRBJ1-6,TGTGCCAGCAGTTTGCGCGATTCACCCCTCCACTTT,CASSLRDSPLHF
TRBV10-3,NA,NA,TRBJ1-2,TGTGCCATCGCGATGGTCGGCTATGGCTACACCTTC,CAIAMVGYGYTF
TRBV27,few,NA,TRBJ2-1,TGTGCCAGCAGTTTTGGGCCGATTAATGAGCAGTTCTTC,CASSFGPINEQFF